The rows below give T cell receptor beta chains drawn from one sample of a study of cytomegalovirus exposure and HLA in healthy donors. Here immunoSEQ multiplex PCR was the method, and the copy in TCRdb shows in-frame clones only, minus some. The sample holds about 190,000 clones; more than 70% are singletons and the top ten take approximately 4.8%. Source material: PBMCs. The receptors derive from a man under 40 in good health and CMV-seropositive. Each CDR3 is given with its conserved first and last residue. D genes are given only for firm matches. Where a row states a size, it is once, few, many or the class of an expanded clone; other rows omit it.

abundance	d_gene	v_gene	j_gene	CDR3aa	CDR3nt
NA	TRBD1	TRBV6-6	TRBJ2-7	CASSPRQGAAYEQYF	TGTGCCAGCAGCCCCCGACAGGGCGCGGCCTACGAGCAGTACTTC
NA	NA	TRBV28	TRBJ2-3	CASSSAGHRDTQYF	TGTGCCAGCAGTTCCGCAGGGCATCGGGATACGCAGTATTTT
few	TRBD2	TRBV2	TRBJ2-1	CASSKEGSGGAFNEQFF	TGTGCCAGCAGCAAAGAGGGGAGCGGGGGGGCCTTCAATGAGCAGTTCTTC
NA	NA	TRBV27	TRBJ1-2	CASSLTGPNYGYTF	TGTGCCAGCAGTTTGACAGGTCCTAACTATGGCTACACCTTC
NA	TRBD1	TRBV6-5	TRBJ1-5	CASNRQGGNQPQHF	TGTGCCAGCAACCGGCAGGGGGGCAATCAGCCCCAGCATTTT
medium-sized	TRBD1	TRBV6-6	TRBJ1-4	CASSYLGTVNEKLFF	TGTGCCAGCAGTTACCTCGGGACAGTTAATGAAAAACTGTTTTTT
NA	TRBD2	TRBV13	TRBJ2-1	CASSFASGYNEQFF	TGTGCCAGCAGCTTCGCTAGCGGCTACAATGAGCAGTTCTTC
NA	TRBD2	TRBV15	TRBJ2-7	CATSRVAGAAYEQYF	TGTGCCACCAGCAGAGTAGCGGGGGCCGCCTACGAGCAGTACTTC
NA	TRBD1	TRBV9	TRBJ1-2	CASSGDRGQGWSYGYTF	TGTGCCAGCAGCGGAGATCGGGGACAGGGGTGGAGCTATGGCTACACCTTC
NA	NA	TRBV6-5	TRBJ1-1	CASSYGGVNTEAFF	TGTGCCAGCAGTTACGGAGGGGTGAACACTGAAGCTTTCTTT
NA	NA	TRBV10-2	TRBJ2-1	CASSEQRGTVHEQFF	TGCGCCAGCAGTGAGCAGCGGGGGACAGTACATGAGCAGTTCTTC
NA	NA	TRBV4-1	TRBJ2-3	CASSPEGARTDTQYF	TGCGCCAGCAGCCCGGAAGGGGCTCGGACAGATACGCAGTATTTT
NA	TRBD1	TRBV29-1	TRBJ2-5	CSARGRFLETQYF	TGCAGCGCCAGGGGGCGATTTTTAGAGACCCAGTACTTC
NA	TRBD1	TRBV6-5	TRBJ2-7	CASDRQGSTEQYF	TGTGCCAGCGACCGACAGGGGAGTACGGAGCAGTACTTC